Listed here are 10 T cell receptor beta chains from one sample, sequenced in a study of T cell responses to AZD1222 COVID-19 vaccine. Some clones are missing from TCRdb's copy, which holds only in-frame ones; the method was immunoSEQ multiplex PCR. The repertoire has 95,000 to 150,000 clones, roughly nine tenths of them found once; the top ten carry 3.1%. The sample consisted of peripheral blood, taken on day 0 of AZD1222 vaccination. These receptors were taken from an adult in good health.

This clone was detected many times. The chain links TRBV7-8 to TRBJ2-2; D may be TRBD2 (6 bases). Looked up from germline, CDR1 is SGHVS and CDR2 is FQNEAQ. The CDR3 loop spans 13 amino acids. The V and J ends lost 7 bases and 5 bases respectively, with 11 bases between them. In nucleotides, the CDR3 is TGTGCCAGCAACTTGGGGGGTACCGGGGAGCTGTTTTTT. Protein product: CASNLGGTGELFF.

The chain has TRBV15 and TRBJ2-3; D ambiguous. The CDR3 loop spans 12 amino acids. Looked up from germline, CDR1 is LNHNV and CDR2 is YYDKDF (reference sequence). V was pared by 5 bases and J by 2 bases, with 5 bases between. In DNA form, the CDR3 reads TGTGCCACCAGCGACTCCACAGATACGCAGTATTTT. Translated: CATSDSTDTQYF. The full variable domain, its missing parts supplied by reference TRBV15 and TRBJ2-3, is DAMVIQNPRYQVTQFGKPVTLSCSQTLNHNVMYWYQQKSSQAPKLLFHYYDKDFNNEADTPDNFQSRRPNTSFCFLDIRSPGLGDTAMYLCATSDSTDTQYFGPGTRLTVL.

The CDR3, as DNA: TGTGCCAGTAGTATAGGTCCCGGAGTGAACACTGAAGCTTTCTTT. It encodes CASSIGPGVNTEAFF. The genes are TRBV19 and TRBJ1-1; no reliable D call. The CDR3 contains 15 residues. CDR1 LNHDA and CDR2 SQIVND come from the germline V gene (reference sequence). V was shortened by 1 base and J by 0 bases, with 9 bases between the two germline ends.

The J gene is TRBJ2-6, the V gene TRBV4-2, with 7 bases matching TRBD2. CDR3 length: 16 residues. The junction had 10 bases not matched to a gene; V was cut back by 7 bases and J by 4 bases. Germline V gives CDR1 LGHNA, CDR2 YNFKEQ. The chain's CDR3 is CASMHPGRPGANVLTF. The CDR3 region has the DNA TGTGCCAGCATGCACCCCGGGAGGCCCGGGGCCAACGTCCTGACTTTC.

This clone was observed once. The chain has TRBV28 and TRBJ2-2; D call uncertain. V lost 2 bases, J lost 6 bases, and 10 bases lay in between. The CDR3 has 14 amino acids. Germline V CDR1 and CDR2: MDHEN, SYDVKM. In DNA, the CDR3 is TGTGCCAGCAGTTTACGACGTTCACCCGGGGAGCTGTTTTTT. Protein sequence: CASSLRRSPGELFF.

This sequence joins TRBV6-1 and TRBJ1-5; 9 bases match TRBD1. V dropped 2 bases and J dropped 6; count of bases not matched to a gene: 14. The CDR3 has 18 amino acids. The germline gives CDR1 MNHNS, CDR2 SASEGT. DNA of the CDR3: TGTGCCAGCAGTGAACGGGACAGGGAAGGGGGTTGGGGTCAGCCCCAGCATTTT. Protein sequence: CASSERDREGGWGQPQHF.

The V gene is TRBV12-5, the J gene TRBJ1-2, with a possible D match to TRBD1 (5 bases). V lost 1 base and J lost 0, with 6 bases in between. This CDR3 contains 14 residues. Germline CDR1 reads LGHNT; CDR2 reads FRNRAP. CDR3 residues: CASGLGGANYGYTF. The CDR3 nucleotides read TGTGCTAGTGGTTTGGGGGGGGCTAACTATGGCTACACCTTC.

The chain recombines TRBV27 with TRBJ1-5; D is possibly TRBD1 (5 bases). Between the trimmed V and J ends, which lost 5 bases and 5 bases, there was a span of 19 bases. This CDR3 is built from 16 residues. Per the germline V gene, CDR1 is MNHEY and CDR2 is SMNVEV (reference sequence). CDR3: CASSPTLPGGHQPQHF. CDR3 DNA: TGTGCCAGCAGTCCGACTCTCCCGGGGGGTCATCAGCCCCAGCATTTT.

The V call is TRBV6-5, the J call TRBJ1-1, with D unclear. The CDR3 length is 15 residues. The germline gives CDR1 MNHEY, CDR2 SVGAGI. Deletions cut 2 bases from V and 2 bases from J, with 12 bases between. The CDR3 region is CASSYLRETNTEAFF. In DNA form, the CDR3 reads TGTGCCAGCAGTTACCTCCGGGAGACAAACACTGAAGCTTTCTTT.

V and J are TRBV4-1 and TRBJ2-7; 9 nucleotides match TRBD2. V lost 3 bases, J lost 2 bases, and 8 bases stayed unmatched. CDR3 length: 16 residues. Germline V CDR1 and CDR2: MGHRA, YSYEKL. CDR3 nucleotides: TGCGCCAGCAGCCAGGGAACTAGCGGGCAGGCCTACGAGCAGTACTTC. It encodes CASSQGTSGQAYEQYF.